These T cell receptor beta chains were read from a single sample in a study of blood T cells in healthy people across ages. MiXCR, run by TCRdb on the 5' RACE reads, gives a single entry per CDR3 protein. The profile shows fewer than 700,000 distinct CDR3 sequences, 40% to 55% of them singletons. The sample comprised blood. The receptors were gathered from a man aged 80 or over in good health. CDR3s include the opening cysteine and the closing phenylalanine or tryptophan. The D gene is left open where the match is weak. The size entry is marked missing in some rows and otherwise reads once, few, many or a size class.

clone size	CDR3 length	D gene	J gene	V gene	CDR3 DNA	CDR3 protein
-	15	-	TRBJ2-7	TRBV10-3	TGTGCCATCAGTGAGGGTAGAGCCACTACCTACGAGCAGTACTTC	CAISEGRATTYEQYF
-	13	TRBD1	TRBJ1-1	TRBV20-1	TGCAGTGCTAGGGGACAGTTGAACACTGAAGCTTTCTTT	CSARGQLNTEAFF
few	16	TRBD1	TRBJ2-3	TRBV28	TGTGCCAGCATCCCTGGGACAGACTTTAGCACAGATACGCAGTATTTT	CASIPGTDFSTDTQYF
few	16	-	TRBJ2-3	TRBV9	TGTGCCAGCAGCCTCGAACCCACTAGACTTACAGATACGCAGTATTTT	CASSLEPTRLTDTQYF
once	15	-	TRBJ2-3	TRBV7-8	TGTGCCAGCATCTCGCCCCCCAGCGGCACAGATACGCAGTATTTT	CASISPPSGTDTQYF
-	15	-	TRBJ2-5	TRBV11-2	TGTGCCAGCAGCTTAGGTGGCCTAGGCGAAGAGACCCAGTACTTC	CASSLGGLGEETQYF
-	11	-	TRBJ2-7	TRBV29-1	TGCAGCGTTGTCAGCTCCTACGAGCAGTACTTC	CSVVSSYEQYF
-	12	-	TRBJ2-5	TRBV25-1	TGTGCCAGCAGAGGGCACCAAGAGACCCAGTACTTC	CASRGHQETQYF
-	15	-	TRBJ1-6	TRBV7-9	TGTGCCAGCAGCTTAGTGGCACAGGCAAATTCACCCCCCCACTTT	CASSLVAQANSPPHF
once	14	-	TRBJ2-7	TRBV6-1	TGTGCCAGCAGTGAAAGCCAGGGACCCTACGAGCAGTACTTC	CASSESQGPYEQYF
many	14	-	TRBJ2-1	TRBV6-6	TGTGCCAGCATTCAGGGGGGGCGGTTCTATGAGCAGTTCTTC	CASIQGGRFYEQFF
-	14	-	TRBJ2-1	TRBV7-2	TGTGCCAGCAGCCTCGATATCGGTTGGAATGAGCAGTTCTTC	CASSLDIGWNEQFF
few	14	-	TRBJ2-1	TRBV20-1	TGCAGTGCTAGAGATGGGGCCGGGCGGAATGAGCAGTTCTTC	CSARDGAGRNEQFF
-	14	TRBD1	TRBJ2-3	TRBV20-1	TGCAGCGGAGAGGGGGACAGGGGGGCAGATACGCAGTATTTT	CSGEGDRGADTQYF
-	15	TRBD1	TRBJ1-2	TRBV18	TGTGCCAGCTCACCATCGACAGGGGAGTTATATGGCTACACCTTC	CASSPSTGELYGYTF
-	8	-	TRBJ2-7	TRBV6-5	TGTGCCAGTTCCGATCAGTACTTC	CASSDQYF
few	16	-	TRBJ2-2	TRBV6-5	TGTGCCAGCAGTTACCGGGGGCACGCGAACACCGGGGAGCTGTTTTTT	CASSYRGHANTGELFF